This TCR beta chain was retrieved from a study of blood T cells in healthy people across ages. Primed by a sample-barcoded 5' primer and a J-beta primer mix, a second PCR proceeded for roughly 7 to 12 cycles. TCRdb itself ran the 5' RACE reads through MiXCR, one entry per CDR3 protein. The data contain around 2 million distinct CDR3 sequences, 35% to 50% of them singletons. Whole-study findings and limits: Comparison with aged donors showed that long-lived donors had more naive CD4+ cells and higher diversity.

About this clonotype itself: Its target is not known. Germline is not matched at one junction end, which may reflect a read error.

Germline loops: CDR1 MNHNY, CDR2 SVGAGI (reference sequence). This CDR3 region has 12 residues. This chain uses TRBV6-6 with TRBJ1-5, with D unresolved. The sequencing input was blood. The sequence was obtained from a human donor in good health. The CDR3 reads CASSSPNQPRHF. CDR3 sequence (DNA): TGTGCCAGCAGTTCCCCTAATCAGCCCCGGCATTTT.